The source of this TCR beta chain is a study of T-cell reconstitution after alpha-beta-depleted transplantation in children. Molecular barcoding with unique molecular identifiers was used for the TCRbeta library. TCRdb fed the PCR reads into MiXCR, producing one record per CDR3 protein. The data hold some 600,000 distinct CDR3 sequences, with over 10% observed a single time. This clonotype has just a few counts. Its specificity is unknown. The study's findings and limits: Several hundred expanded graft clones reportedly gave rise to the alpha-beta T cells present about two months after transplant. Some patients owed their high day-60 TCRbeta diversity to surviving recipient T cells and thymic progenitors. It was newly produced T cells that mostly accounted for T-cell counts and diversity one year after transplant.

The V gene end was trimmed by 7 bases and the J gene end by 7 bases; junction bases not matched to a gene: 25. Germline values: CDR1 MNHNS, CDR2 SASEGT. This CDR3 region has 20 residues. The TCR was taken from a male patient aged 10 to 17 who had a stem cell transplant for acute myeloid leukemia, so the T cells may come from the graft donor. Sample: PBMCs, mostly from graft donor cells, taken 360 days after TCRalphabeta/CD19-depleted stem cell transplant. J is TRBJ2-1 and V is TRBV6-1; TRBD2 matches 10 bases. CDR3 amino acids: CASNAIWTRGLAEWTNEQFF. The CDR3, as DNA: TGTGCCAGCAATGCCATCTGGACTCGCGGACTAGCGGAGTGGACTAATGAGCAGTTCTTC.